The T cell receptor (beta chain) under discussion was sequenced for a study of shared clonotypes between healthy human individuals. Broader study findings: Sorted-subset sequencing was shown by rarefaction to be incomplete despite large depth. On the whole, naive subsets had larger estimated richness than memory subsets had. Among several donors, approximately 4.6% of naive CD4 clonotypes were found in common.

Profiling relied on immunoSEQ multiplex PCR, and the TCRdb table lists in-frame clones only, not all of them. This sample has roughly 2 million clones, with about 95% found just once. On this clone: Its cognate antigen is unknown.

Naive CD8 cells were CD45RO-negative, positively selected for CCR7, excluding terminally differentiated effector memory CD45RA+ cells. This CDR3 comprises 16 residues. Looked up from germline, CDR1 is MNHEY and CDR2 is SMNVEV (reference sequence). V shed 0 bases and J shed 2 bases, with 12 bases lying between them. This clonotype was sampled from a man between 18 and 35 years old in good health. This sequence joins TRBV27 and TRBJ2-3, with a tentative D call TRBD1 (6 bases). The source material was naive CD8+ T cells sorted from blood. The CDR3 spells CASSLSPGAFTDTQYF. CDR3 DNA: TGTGCCAGCAGTTTATCGCCAGGGGCCTTCACAGATACGCAGTATTTT.